This entry describes one T cell receptor (beta chain). Antigen unknown. In the same sample, other DNA sequences code for this CDR3. PCR used 60 Vbeta primers and 13 Jbeta primers. Method: immunoSEQ multiplex PCR; TCRdb's copy keeps in-frame clones and lacks some. The data contain about 160,000 clones, roughly nine tenths of them singletons. Germline values: CDR1 SGHRS, CDR2 YFSETQ. This CDR3 spans 15 amino acids. V gave up 2 bases and J gave up 3 bases, with 12 bases separating them. This sample was included in a study of cytomegalovirus exposure and HLA in healthy donors. Notes on the study in general: Reported performance of the classifier showed diagnosis of cytomegalovirus status with high specificity and sensitivity. Presence/absence comparisons presumed near-even sequencing depth among donors. The study listed 150 to 200 cytomegalovirus-associated TCR beta chains. In a later analysis, specific HLA alleles were associated with some 16,000 TCR beta sequences at a 0.05 false discovery rate.

The sequenced sample consisted of PBMCs. J is TRBJ1-5 and V is TRBV5-1, with D perhaps matching TRBD1 (6 bases). This clonotype was obtained from a woman in her 30s in good health and CMV-seronegative. DNA of the CDR3: TGCGCCAGCAGCTTAGGGGGGGGATCCAATCAGCCCCAGCATTTT. This codes for CASSLGGGSNQPQHF.